This T cell receptor (beta chain) was captured by sequencing in a study of cytomegalovirus exposure and HLA in healthy donors. With 5 bases removed from V and 4 bases from J, the gap between germline ends came to 11 bases. The CDR3 runs to 13 residues. The germline gives CDR1 MNHEY, CDR2 SVGAGI. Libraries were prepared by immunoSEQ multiplex PCR; TCRdb keeps only in-frame clonotypes and omits some of them. The sample lists 150,000 to 200,000 clones, approximately 87% occurring once. Sequencing input: PBMCs. The receptor's source is a woman aged 30 to 39 in good health and CMV-seronegative. The chain joins TRBV6-5 to TRBJ1-2; D might be TRBD1 (6 bases). The CDR3 spells CASSTGTFYGYTF. CDR3 DNA sequence: TGTGCCAGCAGTACCGGGACATTCTATGGCTACACCTTC.